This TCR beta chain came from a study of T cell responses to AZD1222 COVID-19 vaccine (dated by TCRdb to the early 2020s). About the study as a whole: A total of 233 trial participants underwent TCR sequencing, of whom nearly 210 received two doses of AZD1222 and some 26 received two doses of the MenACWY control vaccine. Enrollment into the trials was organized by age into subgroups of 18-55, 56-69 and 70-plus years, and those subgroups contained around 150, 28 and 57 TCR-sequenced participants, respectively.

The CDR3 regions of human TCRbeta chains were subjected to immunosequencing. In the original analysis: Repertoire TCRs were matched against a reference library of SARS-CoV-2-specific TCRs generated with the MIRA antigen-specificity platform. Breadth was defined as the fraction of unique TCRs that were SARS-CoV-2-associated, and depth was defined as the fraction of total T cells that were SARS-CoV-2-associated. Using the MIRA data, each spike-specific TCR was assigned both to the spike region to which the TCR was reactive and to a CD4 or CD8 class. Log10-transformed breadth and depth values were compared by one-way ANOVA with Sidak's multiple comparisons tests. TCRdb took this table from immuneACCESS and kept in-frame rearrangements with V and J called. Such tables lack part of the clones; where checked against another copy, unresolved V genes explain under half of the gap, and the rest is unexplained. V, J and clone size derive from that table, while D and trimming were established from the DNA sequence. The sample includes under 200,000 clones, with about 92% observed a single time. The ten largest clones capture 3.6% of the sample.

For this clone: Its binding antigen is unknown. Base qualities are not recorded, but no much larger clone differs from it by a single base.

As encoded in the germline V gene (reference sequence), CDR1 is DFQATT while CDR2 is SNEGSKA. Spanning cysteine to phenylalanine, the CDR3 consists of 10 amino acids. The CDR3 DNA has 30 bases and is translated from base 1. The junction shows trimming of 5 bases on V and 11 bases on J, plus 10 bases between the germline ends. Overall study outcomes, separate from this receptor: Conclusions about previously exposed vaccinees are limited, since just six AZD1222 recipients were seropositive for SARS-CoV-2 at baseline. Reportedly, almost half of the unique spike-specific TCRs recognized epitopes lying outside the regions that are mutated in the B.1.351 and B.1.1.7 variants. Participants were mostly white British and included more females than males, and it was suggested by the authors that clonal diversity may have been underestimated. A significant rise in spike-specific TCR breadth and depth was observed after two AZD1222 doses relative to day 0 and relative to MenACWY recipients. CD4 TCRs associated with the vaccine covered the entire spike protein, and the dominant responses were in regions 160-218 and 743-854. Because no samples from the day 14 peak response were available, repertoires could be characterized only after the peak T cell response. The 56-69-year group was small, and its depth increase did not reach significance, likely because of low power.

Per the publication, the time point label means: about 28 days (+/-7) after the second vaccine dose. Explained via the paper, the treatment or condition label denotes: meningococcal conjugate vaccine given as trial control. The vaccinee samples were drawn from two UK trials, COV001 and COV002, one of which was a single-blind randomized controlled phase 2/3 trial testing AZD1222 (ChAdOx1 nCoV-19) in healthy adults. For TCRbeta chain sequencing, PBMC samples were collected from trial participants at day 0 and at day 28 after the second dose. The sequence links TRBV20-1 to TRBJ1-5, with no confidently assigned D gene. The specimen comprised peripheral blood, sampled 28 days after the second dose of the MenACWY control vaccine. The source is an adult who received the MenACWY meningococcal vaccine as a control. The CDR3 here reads CSAQDAAQHF. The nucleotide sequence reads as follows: TGCAGTGCTCAGGACGCGGCCCAGCATTTT.